This T cell receptor beta chain was documented in a study of blood T cell repertoires in COVID-19 (dated by TCRdb to the early 2020s). Regarding the complete study: Samples covering the acute and convalescent phases of COVID-19 were provided by collaborators in the United States, Italy and Spain. The material from the prospective study consisted of cDNA or gDNA derived from T cells, B-cell-depleted T cells, or PBMCs. Deeply sampled blood TCRbeta repertoires from subjects exposed to, actively infected with, or recovered from COVID-19 were included in the dataset. The repertoires were released in a freely available public database intended as a resource for research on the immune response to SARS-CoV-2. Samples came from the ongoing ImmuneRACE study (first 160 participants) plus 1,254 subjects from 6 global collaborators. A de-identified subject ID, COVID-19 status, age in years and sex were almost always included in the sample metadata. Where HLA class I and class II types were available, the types were taken from metadata supplied by the sample provider, not from assay-based typing.

What the work shows at the level of the full study, not this receptor alone: The quantity of clinical and demographic metadata differed by source and by participant and was supplied without curation.

The immunoSEQ Assay, a bias-controlled multiplex PCR, was used to amplify TCRbeta CDR3 regions from genomic DNA. On the authors' methods: The number of nucleated cells in each sample was estimated from the amplification of reference gene primers within the assay. To quantify the absolute abundance of each unique TCRbeta CDR3 rearrangement, sequence reads were collapsed and filtered. For each sample, productive Simpson clonality was calculated as the square root of Simpson's diversity index across productive rearrangements. TCRdb's version of the immuneACCESS table is confined to in-frame rearrangements and falls short of the full clone set. An unresolved V gene accounts for under half of the shortfall where checked; the remainder is of unknown origin. V, J and clone size are taken as reported in that table, and D and trimming were inferred from the DNA itself. This sample is represented by a few hundred thousand clones; 75% to 85% of them were singletons. The biggest ten clones account for 1.4% of the sample.

Samples from volunteer blood donors who had recovered from COVID-19 were contributed by a second Seattle source. Collaborating institutions collected whole blood in K2EDTA tubes following their own protocols. For TCRbeta analysis, collaborators shipped samples in one of three forms: frozen whole blood, isolated PBMCs, or DNA extracted from either of those sample types. With respect to this clone: It lacks a known antigen. Base-call qualities are not available, and no considerably larger clone is one nucleotide away.

Relative to germline, V is 7 bases shorter and J is 3 bases shorter, with 18 bases between their ends. The CDR1 and CDR2 encoded by the germline V gene are MNHGY and SAAAGT. Its CDR3 holds 15 amino acids, cysteine through phenylalanine. The only DNA kept is the CDR3, 45 bases in frame from the first base. Sequenced input: peripheral blood. The sequence derives from a woman aged 40 to 50 who had recovered from COVID-19. The chain is assembled from TRBV6-8 and TRBJ1-2; 5 matching bases give a weak D call of TRBD1. The sequence in DNA is TGTGCCAGCACTAGATGGGGGGACGCATACTATGGCTACACCTTC. This gives the protein CASTRWGDAYYGYTF.